This T cell receptor (beta chain) was recorded in a study of T cell responses to AZD1222 COVID-19 vaccine. Study-level results: Spike regions recognized by vaccine-associated CD4 TCRs spanned the protein, led by 160-218 and 743-854.

Regarding this clone: The antigen is undetermined.

Second-dose intervals near 4 or 12 weeks were combined. CDR1 and CDR2 from the germline V gene are MNHEY and SVGEGT. This CDR3 has 18 residues. With 2 bases clipped from V and 2 bases from J, the junction kept 10 bases outside the gene matches. Profiled with immunoSEQ multiplex PCR; TCRdb holds only in-frame clones, not every one. This repertoire shows roughly 84,000 clones, roughly 87% found once; its top ten account for more than 9%. This sample comprised peripheral blood, obtained 28 days after the second AZD1222 dose. This receptor was identified in an adult who received the AZD1222 COVID-19 vaccine. This chain links TRBV6-2 or TRBV6-3 with TRBJ2-7; 12 nucleotides align to TRBD1. The CDR3 sequence is CASSYAGQGAKVTYEQYF. Here the CDR3 DNA reads TGTGCCAGCAGTTACGCGGGACAGGGGGCGAAAGTTACCTACGAGCAGTACTTC.